The 18 T cell receptor beta chains listed next were all sequenced from one sample in a study of blood T cell repertoires in COVID-19. Data came from immunoSEQ multiplex PCR; TCRdb stores just in-frame clones and leaves some out. The table has more than 80,000 clones, about 76% seen once. Sequenced input: peripheral blood. These receptors were obtained from a woman aged 80 or over with active or convalescent COVID-19.

The chain has TRBV7-2 and TRBJ2-1, with 12 bases fitting TRBD2. Germline V gene data show CDR1 as SGHTA and CDR2 as FQGNSA. Trimming cost V 5 bases and J 4 bases; bases outside gene matches: 6. The CDR3 spans 16 residues. The CDR3 coding sequence is TGTGCCAGCAGCGGGAGGACTAGCGGGGTTTACAATGAGCAGTTCTTC. Its translation is CASSGRTSGVYNEQFF.

The rearrangement joins TRBV9 to TRBJ2-3, with 11 bases identical to TRBD2. This CDR3 has 15 residues. Losses at the gene ends were 9 bases for V and 0 bases for J; bases not matched to a gene: 6. Per the germline V gene, CDR1 is SGDLS and CDR2 is YYNGEE. CDR3 DNA sequence: TGTGCCACCAGTAGCGGGGGGGCTAGCACAGATACGCAGTATTTT. Translated, it gives CATSSGGASTDTQYF.

In this sample, this clone turned up a few times. The chain carries TRBV2 and TRBJ2-2, with a weak D call TRBD1 (6 bases). The CDR3 contains 14 residues. Germline V gene sequence: CDR1 SNHLY, CDR2 FYNNEI. V was trimmed by 10 bases and J by 0 bases, leaving 12 bases between them. In DNA, the CDR3 is TGTGCCACTTCACAGGGACCGAACACCGGGGAGCTGTTTTTT. Its translation: CATSQGPNTGELFF. The full variable domain, completed using reference TRBV2 and TRBJ2-2, is EPEVTQTPSHQVTQMGQEVILRCVPISNHLYFYWYRQILGQKVEFLVSFYNNEISEKSEIFDDQFSVERPDGSNFTLKIRSTKLEDSAMYFCATSQGPNTGELFFGEGSRLTVL.

The chain joins TRBV11-3 to TRBJ1-5; D remains ambiguous. CDR1 SGHNT and CDR2 YENEEA come from the germline V gene. This CDR3 is 16 amino acids long. Deletions cut 0 bases from V and 7 bases from J, with 16 bases between. CDR3 sequence reads: CASSLDFSTIRQPQHF. The CDR3 DNA sequence: TGTGCCAGCAGCTTAGATTTTTCCACCATCCGGCAGCCCCAGCATTTT.

This clone was counted only a few times. The chain is built from TRBV5-6 and TRBJ2-3; 9 bases fit TRBD2. V was clipped by 4 bases and J by 1 base; unmatched bases: 1. CDR1 and CDR2 (germline): SGHDT, YYEEEE. The CDR3 length is 14 residues. CDR3 coding DNA: TGTGCCAGCAGCGCGGGGGGGGGCACAGATACGCAGTATTTT. Its protein is CASSAGGGTDTQYF.

J is TRBJ1-2 and V is TRBV29-1; D remains ambiguous. Trimming took off 7 bases at V and 0 bases at J, with 9 bases between the two ends. Germline CDR1 is SQVTM and CDR2 is ANQGSEA. CDR3 length: 12 amino acids. This CDR3 reads CSARLTNYGYTF. As DNA, the CDR3 is TGCAGCGCCCGACTGACTAACTATGGCTACACCTTC.

This clone was picked up one time. This chain joins TRBV2 and TRBJ1-6; no definite D call. Germline lookup yields CDR1 SNHLY and CDR2 FYNNEI. The CDR3 is 15 residues long. Trimming stripped 3 bases from V and 6 bases from J, with 12 bases between. CDR3 bases: TGTGCCAGCAGTGAGGATAGGGCGGGTAATTCACCCCTCCACTTT. Translation gives CASSEDRAGNSPLHF. The entire variable domain, with the rest obtained from reference TRBV2 and TRBJ1-6, is as follows: EPEVTQTPSHQVTQMGQEVILRCVPISNHLYFYWYRQILGQKVEFLVSFYNNEISEKSEIFDDQFSVERPDGSNFTLKIRSTKLEDSAMYFCASSEDRAGNSPLHFGNGTRLTVT.

J is TRBJ1-5 and V is TRBV19; TRBD1 agrees at 8 bases. This CDR3 is built from 13 residues. Germline loops: CDR1 LNHDA, CDR2 SQIVND (reference sequence). Trimming took 10 bases from V and 2 from J; bases not matched to a gene: 4. The DNA of the CDR3 is TGTGCCACGACAGGGGAAGGCAATCAGCCCCAGCATTTT. Translation: CATTGEGNQPQHF.

The chain joins TRBV2 to TRBJ2-5; perhaps TRBD2 as D (6 bases). The CDR3 sequence is 14 residues long. Germline V gene sequence: CDR1 SNHLY, CDR2 FYNNEI. Trimming removed 6 bases at V and 4 bases at J, with 15 bases between. The CDR3 region is CASRDRDFGETQYF. The CDR3 DNA sequence: TGTGCCAGCAGGGACCGGGACTTTGGAGAGACCCAGTACTTC.

This clone was detected only a few times. The V gene is TRBV28, the J gene TRBJ2-2; D is perhaps TRBD1 (5 bases). Germline CDR1 is MDHEN and CDR2 is SYDVKM. Between the trimmed V and J ends, which lost 5 bases and 0 bases, there was a span of 13 bases. This CDR3 region has 16 residues. CDR3 DNA: TGTGCCAGCAGTGGCAGGGATCGGTCGAACACCGGGGAGCTGTTTTTT. Its protein is CASSGRDRSNTGELFF.

The count of this clone is one. The V and J genes are TRBV24-1 and TRBJ2-3; possible D gene TRBD1, 6 bases. The CDR3 consists of 15 residues. V lost 3 bases and J lost 1, with 10 bases in between. Per germline, CDR1 KGHDR and CDR2 SFDVKD. CDR3: CATSDRAGGTDTQYF. CDR3 nucleotide sequence: TGTGCCACCAGTGATAGGGCAGGGGGCACAGATACGCAGTATTTT.

This chain uses TRBV6-2 or TRBV6-3 with TRBJ2-6, with D possibly TRBD2 on 5 matching bases. The germline V gene has CDR1 MNHEY and CDR2 SVGEGT. The V end was cut by 0 bases, the J end by 0 bases, with 12 bases between. The CDR3 has 18 residues. The DNA for the CDR3 is TGTGCCAGCAGTTACTCCGCGGGCCGCCCCTCTGGGGCCAACGTCCTGACTTTC. Encoded protein: CASSYSAGRPSGANVLTF.

Ten or more counts support this clone. The chain carries TRBV5-5 and TRBJ1-2; 7 bases map to TRBD1. With V trimmed by 1 base and J by 0 bases, 9 bases remained unmatched. The CDR3 has 17 amino acids. CDR1 and CDR2 (germline): SGHKS, YYEKEE (reference sequence). The CDR3 nucleotides read TGTGCCAGCAGCTTGAGGGAACTCAGGGGGGCTAACTATGGCTACACCTTC. Its protein is CASSLRELRGANYGYTF.

In its sample, this clone was seen once. Written as DNA, the CDR3 is TGTGCAAGTCGCCCAGGGGGACAGTTGAACACTGAAGCTTTCTTT. Amino acids: CASRPGGQLNTEAFF. V and J are TRBV12-2 and TRBJ1-1; the table's TRBD1 call for D was not verified on the DNA. TRBV12-2 is noted as a pseudogene. The CDR3 contains 15 residues.

This chain joins TRBV7-2 and TRBJ1-2; possible D gene TRBD1, 5 bases. The CDR3 has 17 amino acids. Germline CDR1 is SGHTA and CDR2 is FQGNSA. V dropped 4 bases and J dropped 4 bases, with 22 bases sitting between them. In DNA form, the CDR3 reads TGTGCCAGCAGCTCACGACAGTTCGCGGGAGCAGTCTATGGCTACACCTTC. Its translation is CASSSRQFAGAVYGYTF.

The chain is built from TRBV5-4 and TRBJ2-5, with 10 positions matching TRBD2. This CDR3 spans 16 amino acids. J lost 2 bases, V lost 0 bases, and 4 bases had no gene match. Germline V gene lookup returns CDR1 SGHNT and CDR2 YYREEE (reference sequence). CDR3: CASSLVSGGEQETQYF. CDR3 DNA sequence: TGTGCCAGCAGCTTGGTGAGCGGGGGGGAACAAGAGACCCAGTACTTC. Supplemented by reference TRBV5-4 and TRBJ2-5, the full variable domain reads ETGVTQSPTHLIKTRGQQVTLRCSSQSGHNTVSWYQQALGQGPQFIFQYYREEENGRGNFPPRFSGLQFPNYSSELNVNALELDDSALYLCASSLVSGGEQETQYFGPGTRLLVL.

The gene calls are TRBV5-1 and TRBJ2-1; 9 bases line up with TRBD2. The V and J ends lost 2 bases and 4 bases, in that order; junction bases with no gene match: 10. Germline CDR1 reads SGHRS; CDR2 reads YFSETQ. The length of the CDR3 is 17 residues. The CDR3 region is CASSFFYSGGRYNEQFF. The CDR3 bases are TGCGCCAGCAGCTTTTTCTATAGCGGGGGCCGGTACAATGAGCAGTTCTTC.

This chain uses TRBV5-1 with TRBJ2-6; 7 bases align to TRBD2. Unmatched junction bases numbered 5, after V lost 0 bases and J lost 2 bases. Germline V CDR1 and CDR2: SGHRS, YFSETQ. This CDR3 spans 17 amino acids. The CDR3 here is CASSLVPGRTGANVLTF. Here the CDR3 DNA reads TGCGCCAGCAGCTTGGTCCCCGGGAGGACTGGGGCCAACGTCCTGACTTTC.